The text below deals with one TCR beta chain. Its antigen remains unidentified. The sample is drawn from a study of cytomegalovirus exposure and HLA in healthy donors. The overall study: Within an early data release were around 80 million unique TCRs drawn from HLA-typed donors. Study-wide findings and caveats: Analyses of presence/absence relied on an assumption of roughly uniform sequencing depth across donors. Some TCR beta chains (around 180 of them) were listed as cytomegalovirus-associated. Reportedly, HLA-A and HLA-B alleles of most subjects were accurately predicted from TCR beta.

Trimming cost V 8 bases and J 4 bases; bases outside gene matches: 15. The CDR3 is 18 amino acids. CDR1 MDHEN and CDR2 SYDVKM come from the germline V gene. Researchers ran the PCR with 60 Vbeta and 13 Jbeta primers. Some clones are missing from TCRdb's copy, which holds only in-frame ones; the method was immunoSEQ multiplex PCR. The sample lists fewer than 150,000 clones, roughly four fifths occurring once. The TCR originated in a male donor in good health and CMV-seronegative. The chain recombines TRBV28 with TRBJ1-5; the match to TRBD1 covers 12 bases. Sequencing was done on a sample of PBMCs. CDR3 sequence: CASGSGTGGSLGNQPQHF. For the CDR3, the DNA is TGTGCCAGCGGAAGCGGGACAGGGGGCTCTTTGGGAAATCAGCCCCAGCATTTT.